The clone carrying this T cell receptor beta chain was seen repeatedly, ten times or more. Its antigen remains unknown. Documented time point: persistent/refractory GD, antithyroid drugs over 5 years with positive TRAb. Scientists built the TCR library using RNA that was extracted from PBMCs. The authors drew 8.5 to 9.5 milliliters of peripheral blood into EDTA tubes. Assembly of TCR beta libraries relied on iRepertoire HTBI primers together with Arm-PCR of CDR3 regions. TCRdb analysed the multiplex PCR reads with MiXCR anew, one entry per CDR3 protein. The table lists roughly 400,000 distinct CDR3 sequences, 21% of them singletons, with over 11% in the top ten. J was trimmed by 4 bases and V by 8 bases; bases with no gene match: 8. Germline loops: CDR1 MDHEN, CDR2 SYDVKM. There are 14 residues in the CDR3. This sample was taken from a study of regulatory T cells in long-lasting Graves disease. Study at large: Persistent Graves' disease denoted over 5 years of antithyroid drugs plus positive TSH receptor antibodies. Study results and limitations: Persistent disease samples used TRBV28, TRBJ1-2 and TRBJ2-5 preferentially. Persistent patients had a count of shared public clonotypes (2,741) that exceeded that of new patients (approximately 1,000).

The origin of this receptor is a female donor with Graves disease. This rearrangement joins TRBV28 to TRBJ2-7, with 10 bases fitting TRBD2. The source was peripheral blood mononuclear cells (PBMCs), collected when the disease was refractory, from a patient treated with antithyroid drugs. The CDR3 DNA reads TGTGCCAGCCGTCCCGGAGCGGGGGGGTACGAGCAGTACTTC. Protein product: CASRPGAGGYEQYF.